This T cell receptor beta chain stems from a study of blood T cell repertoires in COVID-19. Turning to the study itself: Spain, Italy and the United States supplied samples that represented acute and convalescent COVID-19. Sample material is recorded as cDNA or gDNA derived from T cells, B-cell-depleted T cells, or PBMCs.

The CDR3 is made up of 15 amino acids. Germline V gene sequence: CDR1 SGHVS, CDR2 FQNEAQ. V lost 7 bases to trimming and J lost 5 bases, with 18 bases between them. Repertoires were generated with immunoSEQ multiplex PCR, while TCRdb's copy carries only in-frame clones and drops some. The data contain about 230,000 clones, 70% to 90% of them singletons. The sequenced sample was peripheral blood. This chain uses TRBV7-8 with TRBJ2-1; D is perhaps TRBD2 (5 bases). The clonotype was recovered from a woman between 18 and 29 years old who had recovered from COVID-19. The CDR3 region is CASTPRVFGDNEQFF. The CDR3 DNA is TGTGCCAGCACCCCACGGGTCTTCGGGGACAATGAGCAGTTCTTC.